These 20 T cell receptor beta chains were all obtained from the same sample, sequenced in a study of cytomegalovirus exposure and HLA in healthy donors. The PCR made use of 60 Vbeta and 13 Jbeta primers. Clones were read by immunoSEQ multiplex PCR, and TCRdb kept only the in-frame ones, dropping some. There are about 100,000 clones in the sample; over 9.5% occur only once, and about 5% lies in the top ten. What was sequenced was PBMCs. The receptors stem from a man aged 40-50 years in good health and CMV-seropositive.

This chain uses TRBV27 with TRBJ2-5; 8 nucleotides match TRBD1. The CDR3 covers 14 residues. J was trimmed by 5 bases and V by 5 bases; bases with no gene match: 7. The germline V gene has CDR1 MNHEY and CDR2 SMNVEV (reference sequence). CDR3 sequence (DNA): TGTGCCAGCAGTGGGCAGGGGGCAGGGGAGACCCAGTACTTC. It is translated as CASSGQGAGETQYF.

This clone was observed at least ten times. The chain combines TRBV5-1 with TRBJ2-5; a weak D match, TRBD2 (6 bases). From germline, CDR1 is SGHRS and CDR2 YFSETQ. V gave up 0 bases and J gave up 4 bases, with 7 bases separating them. This CDR3 spans 13 amino acids. CDR3 in amino acids: CASSLAGAETQYF. CDR3 nucleotide sequence: TGCGCCAGCAGCTTGGCGGGAGCAGAGACCCAGTACTTC.

The sample holds a few counts of this clone. V is TRBV11-3 and J is TRBJ2-7; the D gene is possibly TRBD1 (6 bases). CDR3 length: 14 residues. V was clipped by 5 bases and J by 3 bases, with 14 bases between them. Germline values: CDR1 SGHNT, CDR2 YENEEA. The CDR3: CASSRSGDDYEQYF. In DNA, the CDR3 is TGTGCCAGCAGCCGATCAGGGGATGACTACGAGCAGTACTTC.

As concerns this clone: One end of the junction does not line up with germline, which may come from a read error. Within the sample, other DNA sequences also encode this same CDR3. The chain employs TRBV30 and TRBJ2-1, with D maybe TRBD2 (6 bases). The CDR3 consists of 14 residues. CDR1 and CDR2 from the germline V gene are GTSNPN and SVGIG (reference sequence). CDR3 protein: CAWILRTRGNEQFF. CDR3 nucleotide sequence: TGTGCTTGGATCCTTCGTACCCGGGGGAATGAGCAGTTCTTC.

This clone was detected a few times. The chain links TRBV10-3 to TRBJ2-2; 9 bases align to TRBD2. CDR3 length: 16 residues. Germline V gives CDR1 ENHRY, CDR2 SYGVKD. Trimming removed 4 bases from V and 1 base from J; junction bases left unmatched: 4. This CDR3 is CAISGGSGGNTGELFF. The CDR3, as DNA: TGTGCCATCAGTGGAGGTAGCGGGGGGAACACCGGGGAGCTGTTTTTT.

This clone appeared a few times. This chain uses TRBV6-6 with TRBJ2-5; 7 nucleotides line up with TRBD2. The better agreement between TRBJ2-7 and the DNA end casts doubt on the J call. The germline V gene encodes CDR1 MNHNY and CDR2 SVGAGI (reference sequence). The CDR3 consists of 15 residues. CDR3 sequence: CASSYSNPAGSEQYF. Here the CDR3 DNA reads TGTGCCAGCAGTTACTCGAATCCAGCGGGAAGCGAGCAGTACTTC.

This clone turned up a few times. The chain recombines TRBV4-2 with TRBJ2-7; the D gene is possibly TRBD1 (5 bases). V shed 4 bases and J shed 0 bases, with 16 bases lying between them. The CDR3 contains 16 residues. Germline CDR1 is LGHNA and CDR2 is YNFKEQ. CDR3 sequence reads: CASSPTATASSYEQYF. The CDR3 nucleotides are TGTGCCAGCAGCCCTACCGCGACAGCGAGCTCCTACGAGCAGTACTTC.

This clone has more than one count but fewer than ten. The chain combines TRBV7-9 with TRBJ1-1; D unclear. The CDR3 has 13 residues. From germline, CDR1 is SEHNR and CDR2 FQNEAQ (reference sequence). The V gene lost 5 bases and the J gene lost 6 bases, with 13 bases spanning the gap. The CDR3 DNA reads TGTGCCAGCAGCCCCGGTCGGGGTGCTGAAGCTTTCTTT. Amino acids: CASSPGRGAEAFF.

The J gene is TRBJ2-1, the V gene TRBV29-1, with 7 bases aligning to TRBD2. V gave up 3 bases and J gave up 4 bases; unmatched junction bases: 3. The length of the CDR3 is 13 residues. CDR1 and CDR2 (germline): SQVTM, ANQGSEA. For the CDR3, the DNA is TGCAGCGTTGACGGACTAGGGTACAATGAGCAGTTCTTC. Encoded protein: CSVDGLGYNEQFF.

The sample holds a few counts of this clone. V gene TRBV6-5 combines with J gene TRBJ2-1; D is possibly TRBD1 (6 bases). V shed 6 bases and J shed 0 bases, with 6 bases lying between them. CDR1 and CDR2 (germline): MNHEY, SVGAGI. This CDR3 has 13 amino acids. The CDR3 nucleotides read TGTGCCAGCAGGGGGGCCTCCTACAATGAGCAGTTCTTC. Protein sequence: CASRGASYNEQFF.

V gene TRBV28 combines with J gene TRBJ2-2, with D uncertain. V lost 10 bases and J 0 bases, leaving 15 bases between the germline ends. The CDR3 loop spans 15 amino acids. Germline CDR1 and CDR2: MDHEN and SYDVKM. The CDR3 DNA sequence: TGTGCCACCGATAGGTCCCGGGCGAACACCGGGGAGCTGTTTTTT. As protein: CATDRSRANTGELFF.

The rearrangement joins TRBV7-3 to TRBJ2-3; D gene uncertain. Trimming pared 1 base from V and 6 bases from J, leaving 5 bases between. The CDR3 totals 12 residues. Germline V lookup: CDR1 SGHTA, CDR2 FQGTGA. The CDR3 DNA reads TGTGCCAGCAGCTTAATCGGGGATACGCAGTATTTT. It translates to CASSLIGDTQYF.

This rearrangement joins TRBV6-1 to TRBJ2-3; 10 nucleotides align to TRBD1. The trim removed 10 bases at V and 2 bases at J, leaving 6 bases unmatched. Looked up from germline, CDR1 is MNHNS and CDR2 is SASEGT. This CDR3 comprises 14 residues. CDR3 in DNA: TGTGCCATTTCGGACAGGGGGATCACAGATACGCAGTATTTT. The encoded protein is CAISDRGITDTQYF.

The chain uses TRBV29-1 and TRBJ2-1; TRBD2 matches at 10 bases. Trimming removed 6 bases from V and 2 bases from J; junction bases left unmatched: 19. Germline CDR1 is SQVTM and CDR2 is ANQGSEA. The CDR3 runs 19 residues. In DNA form, the CDR3 reads TGCAGCGTCATCATGCCACTAGCGGGACTAACAGGGGCCTACAATGAGCAGTTCTTC. It is translated as CSVIMPLAGLTGAYNEQFF.

The chain joins TRBV25-1 to TRBJ2-3; maybe TRBD1 (6 bases). The CDR3 spans 15 residues. The V and J ends lost 2 bases and 6 bases respectively, with 15 bases between them. CDR1 is MGHDK, CDR2 SYGVNS, per germline. The CDR3 protein is CASSEGGERVDTQYF. CDR3 in DNA: TGTGCCAGCAGTGAAGGGGGCGAACGGGTGGATACGCAGTATTTT.

There are a few counts of this clone. This chain connects TRBV9 to TRBJ1-5; TRBD1 might be the D (6 bases). CDR1 and CDR2 from the germline V gene are SGDLS and YYNGEE. Trimming left V 3 bases short and J 7 bases short, with 14 bases between. The CDR3 runs to 14 residues. CDR3 sequence (DNA): TGTGCCAGCAGCGCCACAGGGTCGGTGCAGCCCCAGCATTTT. The encoded protein is CASSATGSVQPQHF. Supplemented by reference TRBV9 and TRBJ1-5, the full variable domain reads DSGVTQTPKHLITATGQRVTLRCSPRSGDLSVYWYQQSLDQGLQFLIQYYNGEERAKGNILERFSAQQFPDLHSELNLSSLELGDSALYFCASSATGSVQPQHFGDGTRLSIL.

This clone has only a few counts. The chain has TRBV7-2 and TRBJ1-4; 7 bases map to TRBD1. The CDR3 sequence is 15 residues long. Germline V gene data show CDR1 as SGHTA and CDR2 as FQGNSA. The J segment lost 5 bases and the V segment lost 1 base, leaving 4 bases of the junction unmatched. The CDR3 here is CASSLGGTENEKLFF. The CDR3 coding sequence is TGTGCCAGCAGCTTAGGGGGGACAGAGAATGAAAAACTGTTTTTT.

The chain employs TRBV14 and TRBJ1-2; TRBD1 might be the D (6 bases). Trimming stripped 1 base from V and 6 bases from J, with 9 bases between. Germline V CDR1 and CDR2: SGHDN, FVKESK. This CDR3 region has 13 residues. The CDR3 region is CASSQGTVDGYTF. CDR3 nucleotides: TGTGCCAGCAGCCAAGGGACAGTCGATGGCTACACCTTC.

This clone has only a few counts. V is TRBV28 and J is TRBJ1-3; no clear D gene. Germline V gene lookup returns CDR1 MDHEN and CDR2 SYDVKM. This CDR3 contains 14 residues. V lost 5 bases and J 2 bases, leaving 10 bases between the germline ends. The CDR3, as DNA: TGTGCCAGCAGTAAGCTCCACCCTGGAAACACCATATATTTT. It translates to CASSKLHPGNTIYF. Using reference TRBV28 and TRBJ1-3 for the parts outside the CDR3, the full variable domain is DVKVTQSSRYLVKRTGEKVFLECVQDMDHENMFWYRQDPGLGLRLIYFSYDVKMKEKGDIPEGYSVSREKKERFSLILESASTNQTSMYLCASSKLHPGNTIYFGEGSWLTVV.

This rearrangement joins TRBV2 to TRBJ2-1; 8 nucleotides match TRBD2. The CDR3 is 15 residues long. Trimming cost V 8 bases and J 0 bases; bases outside gene matches: 6. From germline, CDR1 is SNHLY and CDR2 FYNNEI. CDR3: CASPREGSSYNEQFF. As DNA, the CDR3 is TGTGCCAGCCCTCGGGAGGGGAGCTCCTACAATGAGCAGTTCTTC.